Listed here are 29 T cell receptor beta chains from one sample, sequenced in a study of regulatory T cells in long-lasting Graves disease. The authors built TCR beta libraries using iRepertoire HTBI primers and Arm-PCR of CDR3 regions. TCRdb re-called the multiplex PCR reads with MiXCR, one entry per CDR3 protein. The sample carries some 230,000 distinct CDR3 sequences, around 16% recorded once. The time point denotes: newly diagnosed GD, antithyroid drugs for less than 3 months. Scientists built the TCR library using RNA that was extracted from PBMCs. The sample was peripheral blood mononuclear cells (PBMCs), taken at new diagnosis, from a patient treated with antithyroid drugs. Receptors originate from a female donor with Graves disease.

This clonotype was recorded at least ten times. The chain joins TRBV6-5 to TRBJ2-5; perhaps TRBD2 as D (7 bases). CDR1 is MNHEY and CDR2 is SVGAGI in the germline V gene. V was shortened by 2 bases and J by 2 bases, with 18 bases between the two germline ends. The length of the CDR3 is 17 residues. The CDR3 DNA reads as TGTGCCAGCAGTTACGGGTCGGCGGGGGCAAATCAAGAGACCCAGTACTTC. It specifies CASSYGSAGANQETQYF.

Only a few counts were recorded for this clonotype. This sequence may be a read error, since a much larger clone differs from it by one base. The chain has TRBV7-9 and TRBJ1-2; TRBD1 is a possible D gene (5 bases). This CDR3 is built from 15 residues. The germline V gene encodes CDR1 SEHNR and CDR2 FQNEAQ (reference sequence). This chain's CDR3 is CAGSLAQGGNYGYTF. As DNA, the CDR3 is TGTGCCGGCAGCTTAGCTCAGGGAGGAAACTATGGCTACACCTTC.

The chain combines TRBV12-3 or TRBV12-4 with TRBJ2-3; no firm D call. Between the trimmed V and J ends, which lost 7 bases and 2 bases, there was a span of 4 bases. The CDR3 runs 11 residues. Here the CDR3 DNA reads TGTGCCAGCAAGCTCACAGATACGCAGTATTTT. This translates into CASKLTDTQYF.

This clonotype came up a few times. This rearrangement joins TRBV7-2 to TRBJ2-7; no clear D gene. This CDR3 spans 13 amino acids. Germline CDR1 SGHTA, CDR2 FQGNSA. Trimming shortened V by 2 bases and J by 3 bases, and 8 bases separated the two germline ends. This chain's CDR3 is CASSLIVSYEQYF. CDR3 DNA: TGTGCCAGCAGCTTAATAGTGAGCTACGAGCAGTACTTC.

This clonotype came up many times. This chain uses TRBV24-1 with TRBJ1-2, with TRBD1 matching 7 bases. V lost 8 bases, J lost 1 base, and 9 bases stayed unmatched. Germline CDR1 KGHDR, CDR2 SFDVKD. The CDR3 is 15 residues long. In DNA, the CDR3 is TGTGCCACCACTCAAACAGGGGAGGGTAACTATGGCTACACCTTC. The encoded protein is CATTQTGEGNYGYTF.

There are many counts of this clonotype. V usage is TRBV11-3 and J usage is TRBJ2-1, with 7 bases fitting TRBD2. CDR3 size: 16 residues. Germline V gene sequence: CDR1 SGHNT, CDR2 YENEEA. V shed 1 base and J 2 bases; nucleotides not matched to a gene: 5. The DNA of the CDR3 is TGTGCCAGCAGCTTAGGCGGCGGGAGACCCTACAATGAGCAGTTCTTC. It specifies CASSLGGGRPYNEQFF.

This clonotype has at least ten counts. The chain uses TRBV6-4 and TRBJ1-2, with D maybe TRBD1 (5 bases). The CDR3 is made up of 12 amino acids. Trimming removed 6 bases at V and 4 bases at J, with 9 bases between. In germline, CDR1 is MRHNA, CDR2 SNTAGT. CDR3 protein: CASSGTSYGYTF. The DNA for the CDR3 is TGTGCCAGCAGCGGGACGAGCTATGGCTACACCTTC.

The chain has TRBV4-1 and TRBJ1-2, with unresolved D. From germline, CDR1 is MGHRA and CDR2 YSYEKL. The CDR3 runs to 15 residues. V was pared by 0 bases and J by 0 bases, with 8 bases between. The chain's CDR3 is CASSQEAQANYGYTF. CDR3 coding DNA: TGCGCCAGCAGCCAAGAAGCACAAGCTAACTATGGCTACACCTTC.

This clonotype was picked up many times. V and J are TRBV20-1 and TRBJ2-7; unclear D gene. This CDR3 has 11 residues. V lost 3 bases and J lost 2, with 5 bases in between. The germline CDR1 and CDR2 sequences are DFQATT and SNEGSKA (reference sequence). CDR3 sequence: CSASRTYEQYF. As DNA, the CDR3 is TGCAGTGCTAGCCGAACCTACGAGCAGTACTTC.

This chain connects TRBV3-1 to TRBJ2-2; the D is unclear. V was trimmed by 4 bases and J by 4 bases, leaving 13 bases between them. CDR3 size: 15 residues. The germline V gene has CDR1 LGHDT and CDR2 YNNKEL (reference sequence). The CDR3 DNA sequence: TGTGCCAGCAGCCTGAACCCTCCGACCACCGGGGAGCTGTTTTTT. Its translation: CASSLNPPTTGELFF.

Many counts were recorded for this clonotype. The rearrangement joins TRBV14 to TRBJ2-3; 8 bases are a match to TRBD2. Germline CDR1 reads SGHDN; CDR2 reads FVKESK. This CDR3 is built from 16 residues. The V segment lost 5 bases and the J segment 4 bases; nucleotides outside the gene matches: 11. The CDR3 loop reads CASSAGGAHSADTQYF. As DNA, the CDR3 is TGTGCCAGCAGCGCCGGGGGGGCTCACTCTGCAGATACGCAGTATTTT. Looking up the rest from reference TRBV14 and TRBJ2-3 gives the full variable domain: EAGVTQFPSHSVIEKGQTVTLRCDPISGHDNLYWYRRVMGKEIKFLLHFVKESKQDESGMPNNRFLAERTGGTYSTLKVQPAELEDSGVYFCASSAGGAHSADTQYFGPGTRLTVL.

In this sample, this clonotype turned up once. CDR3 DNA sequence: TGTGCCAGCAGCTTCACAGGCACAGGGGAGCAGTTCTTC. This codes for CASSFTGTGEQFF. The chain is built from TRBV11-3 and TRBJ2-1; a weak D match, TRBD1 (6 bases). V was pared by 3 bases and J by 10 bases, with 13 bases between. The CDR3 has 13 amino acids. Looked up from germline, CDR1 is SGHNT and CDR2 is YENEEA.

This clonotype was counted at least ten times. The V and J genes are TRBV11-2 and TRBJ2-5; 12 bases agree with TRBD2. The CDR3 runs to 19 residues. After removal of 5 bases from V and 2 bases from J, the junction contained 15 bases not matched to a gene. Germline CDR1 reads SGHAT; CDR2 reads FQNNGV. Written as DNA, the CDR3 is TGTGCCAGCAGCGCACTTGGGACTAGCGGGCTGGGGTTTCAAGAGACCCAGTACTTC. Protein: CASSALGTSGLGFQETQYF.

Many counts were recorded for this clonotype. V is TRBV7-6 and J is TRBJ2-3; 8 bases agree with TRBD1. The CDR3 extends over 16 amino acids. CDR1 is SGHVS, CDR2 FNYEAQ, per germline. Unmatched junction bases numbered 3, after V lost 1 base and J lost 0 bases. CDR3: CASSLGQGYSTDTQYF. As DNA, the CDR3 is TGTGCCAGCAGCTTAGGACAGGGGTATAGCACAGATACGCAGTATTTT.

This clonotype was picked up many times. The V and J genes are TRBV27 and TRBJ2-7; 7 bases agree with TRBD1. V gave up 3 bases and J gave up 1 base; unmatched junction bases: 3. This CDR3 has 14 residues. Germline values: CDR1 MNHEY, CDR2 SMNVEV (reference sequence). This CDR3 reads CASSFDRASYEQYF. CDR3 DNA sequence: TGTGCCAGCAGTTTTGACAGGGCATCCTACGAGCAGTACTTC.

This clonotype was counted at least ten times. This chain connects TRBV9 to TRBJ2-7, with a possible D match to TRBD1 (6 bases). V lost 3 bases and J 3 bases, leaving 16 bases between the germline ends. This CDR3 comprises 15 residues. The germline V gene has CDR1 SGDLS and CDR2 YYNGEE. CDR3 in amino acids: CASSEDSHGRYEQYF. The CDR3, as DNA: TGTGCCAGCAGCGAGGACAGCCATGGTCGCTACGAGCAGTACTTC.

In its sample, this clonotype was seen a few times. For the CDR3, the DNA is TGTGCCAGCCTAAGCGGAGGGAATGAAAAACTGTTTTTT. Amino acids: CASLSGGNEKLFF. The chain carries TRBV6-1 and TRBJ1-4; D not resolved. The V end lost 8 bases, the J end lost 5 bases, and 12 bases lay between the germline ends. The germline CDR1 and CDR2 sequences are MNHNS and SASEGT. This CDR3 comprises 13 residues.

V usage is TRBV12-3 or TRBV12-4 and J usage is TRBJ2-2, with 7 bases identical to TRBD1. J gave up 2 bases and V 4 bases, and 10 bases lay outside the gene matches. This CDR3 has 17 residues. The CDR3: CASSYGLGTANTGELFF. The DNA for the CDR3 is TGTGCCAGCAGTTACGGACTCGGGACAGCTAACACCGGGGAGCTGTTTTTT.

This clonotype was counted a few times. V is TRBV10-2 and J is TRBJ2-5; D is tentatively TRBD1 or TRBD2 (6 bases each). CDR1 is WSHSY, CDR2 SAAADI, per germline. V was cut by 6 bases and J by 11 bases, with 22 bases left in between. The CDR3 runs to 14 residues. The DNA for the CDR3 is TGCGCCAGCAGGGATGGGGGGCGAGCGGGTGAGCAGTACTTC. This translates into CASRDGGRAGEQYF.

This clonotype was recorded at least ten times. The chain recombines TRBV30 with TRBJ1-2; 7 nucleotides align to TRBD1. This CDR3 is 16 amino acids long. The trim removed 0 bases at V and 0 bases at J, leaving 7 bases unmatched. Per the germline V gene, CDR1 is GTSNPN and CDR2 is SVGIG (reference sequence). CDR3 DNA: TGTGCCTGGAGTGTACGGGACAGTCCCTCTAACTATGGCTACACCTTC. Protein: CAWSVRDSPSNYGYTF.

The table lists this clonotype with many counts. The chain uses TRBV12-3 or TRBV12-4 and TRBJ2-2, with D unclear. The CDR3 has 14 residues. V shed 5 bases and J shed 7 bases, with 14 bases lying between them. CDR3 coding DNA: TGTGCCAGCAGTCTGATGGAGAAAATCGGGGAGCTGTTTTTT. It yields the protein CASSLMEKIGELFF.

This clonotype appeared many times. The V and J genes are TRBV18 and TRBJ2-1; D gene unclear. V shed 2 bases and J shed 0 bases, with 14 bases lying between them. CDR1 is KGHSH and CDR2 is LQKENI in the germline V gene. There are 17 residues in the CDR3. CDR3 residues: CASSPSRWRSSYNEQFF. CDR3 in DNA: TGTGCCAGCTCACCAAGTAGGTGGCGGAGCTCCTACAATGAGCAGTTCTTC.

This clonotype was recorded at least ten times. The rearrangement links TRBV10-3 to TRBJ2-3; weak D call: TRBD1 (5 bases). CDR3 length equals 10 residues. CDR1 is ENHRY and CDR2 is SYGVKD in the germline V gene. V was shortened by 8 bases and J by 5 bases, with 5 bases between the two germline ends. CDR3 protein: CAIGQDTQYF. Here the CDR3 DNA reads TGTGCCATCGGACAAGATACGCAGTATTTT.

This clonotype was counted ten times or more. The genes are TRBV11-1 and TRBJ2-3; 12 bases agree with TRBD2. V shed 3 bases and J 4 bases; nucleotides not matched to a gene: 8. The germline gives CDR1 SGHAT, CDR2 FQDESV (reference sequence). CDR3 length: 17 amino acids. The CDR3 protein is CASSFLTSGSVADTQYF. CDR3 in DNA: TGTGCCAGCAGCTTCCTGACTAGCGGGAGTGTCGCAGATACGCAGTATTTT. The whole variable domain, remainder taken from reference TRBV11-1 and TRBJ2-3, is EAEVAQSPRYKITEKSQAVAFWCDPISGHATLYWYRQILGQGPELLVQFQDESVVDDSQLPKDRFSAERLKGVDSTLKIQPAELGDSAMYLCASSFLTSGSVADTQYFGPGTRLTVL.

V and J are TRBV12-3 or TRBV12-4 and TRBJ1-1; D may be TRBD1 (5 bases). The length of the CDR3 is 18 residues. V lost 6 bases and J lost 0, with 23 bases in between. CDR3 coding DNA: TGTGCCAGCAGCCCCGGGGTGCAGGGTCCTGAGATGAACACTGAAGCTTTCTTT. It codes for CASSPGVQGPEMNTEAFF.

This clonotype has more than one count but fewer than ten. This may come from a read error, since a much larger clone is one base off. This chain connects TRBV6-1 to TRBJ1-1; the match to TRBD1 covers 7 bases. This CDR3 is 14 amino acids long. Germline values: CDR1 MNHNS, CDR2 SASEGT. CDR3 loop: CASSEAEGATGAFF. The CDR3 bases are TGTGCCAGCAGTGAAGCGGAGGGGGCGACTGGAGCTTTCTTT.

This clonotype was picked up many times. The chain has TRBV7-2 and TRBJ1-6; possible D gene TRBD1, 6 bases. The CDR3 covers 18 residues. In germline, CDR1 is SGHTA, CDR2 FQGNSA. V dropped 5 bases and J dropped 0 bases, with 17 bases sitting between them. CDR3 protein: CASSRQATASSYNSPLHF. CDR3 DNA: TGTGCCAGCAGCAGACAGGCCACTGCGAGCTCCTATAATTCACCCCTCCACTTT.

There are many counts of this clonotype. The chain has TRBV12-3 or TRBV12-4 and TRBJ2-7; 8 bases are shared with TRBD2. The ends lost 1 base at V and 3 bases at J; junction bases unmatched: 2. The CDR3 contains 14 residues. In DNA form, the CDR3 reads TGTGCCAGCAGTTTAGTGGGACTAGTCTACGAGCAGTACTTC. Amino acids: CASSLVGLVYEQYF.

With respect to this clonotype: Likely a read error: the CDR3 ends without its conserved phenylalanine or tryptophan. DNA of the CDR3: TGTGCCAGCAGTTACTCGGGGGGGAACGTCGTACAGTACCTC. Its protein product is CASSYSGGNVVQYL. The chain has TRBV6-5 and TRBJ2-7; TRBD2 matches at 7 bases. The CDR3 consists of 14 residues. With V trimmed by 0 bases and J by 10 bases, 9 bases remained unmatched. The V gene's germline CDR1 is MNHEY and CDR2 SVGAGI.